A selection of T cell receptor beta chains follows, all from one sample in a study of blood T cell repertoires in COVID-19. Profiling relied on immunoSEQ multiplex PCR, and the TCRdb table lists in-frame clones only, not all of them. The data contain roughly 200,000 clones, more than 60% of them singletons. Sequencing was carried out using peripheral blood. Receptors were obtained from a man aged 50 to 59 who had recovered from COVID-19. Both conserved end residues are part of each CDR3. Each record gives: J gene, D gene, clone size, V gene, CDR3 DNA, CDR3 protein. The D gene is left open where the match is weak. Part of the rows lack a size; the others show once, few, many or a class for expanded clones.

>TRBJ2-7|NA|NA|TRBV3-1/TRBV3-2
TGTGCCAGCAGCCCGGGACTGCTTTACGAGCAGTACTTC
CASSPGLLYEQYF
>TRBJ1-5|NA|NA|TRBV27
TGTGCCAGCACCCCGGACAGCCTTAATAGCAATCAGCCCCAGCATTTT
CASTPDSLNSNQPQHF
>TRBJ2-3|NA|NA|TRBV13
TGTGCCAGCAGCCCCATTTCAACAGGAGATACGCAGTATTTT
CASSPISTGDTQYF
>TRBJ2-3|TRBD2|NA|TRBV2
TGTGCCAGCAGTGATCGACTAGCGGGAGTTGATACGCAGTATTTT
CASSDRLAGVDTQYF
>TRBJ1-1|TRBD1|NA|TRBV7-8
TGTGCCAGCAGCCCACGACAGGGCATGAACACTGAAGCTTTCTTT
CASSPRQGMNTEAFF
>TRBJ1-1|TRBD1|NA|TRBV28
TGTGCCAGCAGTCGGACAGGGGGCACTGAAGCTTTCTTT
CASSRTGGTEAFF
>TRBJ1-1|NA|once|TRBV9
TGTGCCAGCAGTGACGGGTGGACTGAAGCTTTCTTT
CASSDGWTEAFF
>TRBJ2-2|TRBD2|NA|TRBV19
TGTGCCAGTACCACCGGACTAGCGGGGAACACCGGGGAGCTGTTTTTT
CASTTGLAGNTGELFF
>TRBJ2-7|NA|NA|TRBV10-3
TGTGCCATCAGTGAGTCTTTTGGCAGTCACGAGCAGTACTTC
CAISESFGSHEQYF
>TRBJ1-1|TRBD1|NA|TRBV18
TGTGCCAGCTCGCCGGGGACAGGGGACACTGAAGCTTTCTTT
CASSPGTGDTEAFF
>TRBJ1-1|TRBD1|NA|TRBV5-8
TGTGCCAGCAGCAAAGGGACAGTGACGAACACTGAAGCTTTCTTT
CASSKGTVTNTEAFF